What follows is one TCR beta chain and its context. Its antigen remains unknown. The material for each subset, its genomic DNA, was split evenly across several immunoSEQ plates. In the original processing: ImmunoSEQ sequences covered only the junction and lacked quality scores; filtering therefore differed. Some clones are missing from TCRdb's copy, which holds only in-frame ones; the method was immunoSEQ multiplex PCR. V and J calls and clone size are given by that table; D and trimming were obtained from the DNA. Seen here are roughly 890,000 clones, around 92% observed once, and the top ten hold 20% to 30%. Only CD45RO-negative cells positively selected for CCR7 counted as naive CD8 cells, so terminally differentiated effector memory CD45RA+ cells were excluded. Adult Caucasians living in Nashville, Tennessee made up all of the donors. This record belongs to a study of shared clonotypes between healthy human individuals.

Study results and caveats: Memory subsets had estimated richness that was generally smaller than that of naive subsets.

The J segment lost 4 bases and the V segment lost 0 bases, leaving 24 bases of the junction unmatched. CDR3 length: 23 residues. The germline CDR1 and CDR2 sequences are LNHNV and YYDKDF (reference sequence). V usage is TRBV15 and J usage is TRBJ1-4, with 9 bases fitting TRBD1. This receptor was taken from a man in his thirties or forties in good health. Material: naive CD8+ T cells sorted from blood. The CDR3 region is CATSRDGEPGMWTGEYLNEKLFF. CDR3 sequence (DNA): TGTGCCACCAGCAGAGATGGTGAACCAGGGATGTGGACAGGGGAATATCTTAATGAAAAACTGTTTTTT.